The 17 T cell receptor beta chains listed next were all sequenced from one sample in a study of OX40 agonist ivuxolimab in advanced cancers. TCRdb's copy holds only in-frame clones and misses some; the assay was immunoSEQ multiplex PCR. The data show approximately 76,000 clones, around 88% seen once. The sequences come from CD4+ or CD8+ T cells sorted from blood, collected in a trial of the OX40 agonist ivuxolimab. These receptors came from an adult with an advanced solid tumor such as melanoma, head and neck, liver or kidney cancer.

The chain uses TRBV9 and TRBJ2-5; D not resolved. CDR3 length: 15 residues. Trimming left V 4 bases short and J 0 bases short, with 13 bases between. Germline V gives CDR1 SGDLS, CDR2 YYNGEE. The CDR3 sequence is CASSMTIGYQETQYF. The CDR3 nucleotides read TGTGCCAGCAGCATGACAATCGGGTACCAAGAGACCCAGTACTTC.

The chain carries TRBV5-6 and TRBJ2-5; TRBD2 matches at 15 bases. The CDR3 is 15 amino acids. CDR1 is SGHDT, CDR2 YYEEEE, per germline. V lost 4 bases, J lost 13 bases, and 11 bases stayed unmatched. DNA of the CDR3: TGTGCCAGCAGCGCCCAAGCAGGACTAGCGGGGGGGAGGTACTTC. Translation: CASSAQAGLAGGRYF.

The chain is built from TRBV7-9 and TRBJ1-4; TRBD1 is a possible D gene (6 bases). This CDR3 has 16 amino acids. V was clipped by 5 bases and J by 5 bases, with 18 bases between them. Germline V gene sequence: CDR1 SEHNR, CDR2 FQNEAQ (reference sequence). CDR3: CASSLVGGGVNEKLFF. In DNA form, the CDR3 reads TGTGCCAGCAGCCTGGTCGGCGGGGGCGTCAATGAAAAACTGTTTTTT.

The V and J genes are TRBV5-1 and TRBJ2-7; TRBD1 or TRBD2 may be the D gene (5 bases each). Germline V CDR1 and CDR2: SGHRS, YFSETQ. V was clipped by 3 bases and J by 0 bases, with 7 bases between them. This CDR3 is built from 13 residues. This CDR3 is CASSWGTSYEQYF. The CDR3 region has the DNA TGCGCCAGCAGCTGGGGGACCTCCTACGAGCAGTACTTC.

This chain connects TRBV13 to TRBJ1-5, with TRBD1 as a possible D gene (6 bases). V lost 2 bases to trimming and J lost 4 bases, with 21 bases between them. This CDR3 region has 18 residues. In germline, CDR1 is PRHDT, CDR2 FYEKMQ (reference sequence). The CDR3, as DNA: TGTGCCAGCAGCTTACGAGGACAGCGGGGTGGGATGAATCAGCCCCAGCATTTT. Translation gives CASSLRGQRGGMNQPQHF.

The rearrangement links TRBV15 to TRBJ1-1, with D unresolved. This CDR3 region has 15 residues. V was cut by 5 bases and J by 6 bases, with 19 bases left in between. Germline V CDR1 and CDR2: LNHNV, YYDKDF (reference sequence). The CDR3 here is CATSGGRDSGSEAFF. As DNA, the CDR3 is TGTGCCACCAGCGGAGGGAGGGATTCTGGCTCTGAAGCTTTCTTT.

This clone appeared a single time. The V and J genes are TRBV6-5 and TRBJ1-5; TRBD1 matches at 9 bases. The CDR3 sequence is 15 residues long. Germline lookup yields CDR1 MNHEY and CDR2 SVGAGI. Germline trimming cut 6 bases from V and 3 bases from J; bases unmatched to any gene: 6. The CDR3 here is CASRPGQGFNQPQHF. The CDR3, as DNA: TGTGCCAGCAGGCCGGGACAGGGCTTCAATCAGCCCCAGCATTTT.

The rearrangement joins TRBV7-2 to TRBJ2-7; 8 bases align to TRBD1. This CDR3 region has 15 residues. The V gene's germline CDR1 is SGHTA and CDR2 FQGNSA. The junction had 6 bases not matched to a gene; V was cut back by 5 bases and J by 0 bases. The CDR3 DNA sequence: TGTGCCAGCAGCGCCCGGACAGGGAGCTCCTACGAGCAGTACTTC. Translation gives CASSARTGSSYEQYF.

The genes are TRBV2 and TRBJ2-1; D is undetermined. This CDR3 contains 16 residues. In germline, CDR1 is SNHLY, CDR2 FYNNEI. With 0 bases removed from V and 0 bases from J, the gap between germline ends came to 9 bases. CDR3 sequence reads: CASSEATGSSYNEQFF. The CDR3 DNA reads TGTGCCAGCAGTGAAGCGACCGGTAGCTCCTACAATGAGCAGTTCTTC.

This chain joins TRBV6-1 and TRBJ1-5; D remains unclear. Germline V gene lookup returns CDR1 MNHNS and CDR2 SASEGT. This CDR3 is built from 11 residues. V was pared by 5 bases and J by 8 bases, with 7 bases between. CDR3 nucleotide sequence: TGTGCCAGCAGTTCCTTAGAGCCCCAGCATTTT. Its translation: CASSSLEPQHF.

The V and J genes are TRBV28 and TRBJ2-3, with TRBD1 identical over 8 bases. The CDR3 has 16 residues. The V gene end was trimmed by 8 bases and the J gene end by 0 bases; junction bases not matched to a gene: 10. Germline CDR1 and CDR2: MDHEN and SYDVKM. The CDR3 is CASPPIQGDSTDTQYF. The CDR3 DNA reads TGTGCCAGCCCTCCGATACAGGGGGATAGCACAGATACGCAGTATTTT. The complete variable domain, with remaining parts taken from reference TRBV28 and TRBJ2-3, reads DVKVTQSSRYLVKRTGEKVFLECVQDMDHENMFWYRQDPGLGLRLIYFSYDVKMKEKGDIPEGYSVSREKKERFSLILESASTNQTSMYLCASPPIQGDSTDTQYFGPGTRLTVL.

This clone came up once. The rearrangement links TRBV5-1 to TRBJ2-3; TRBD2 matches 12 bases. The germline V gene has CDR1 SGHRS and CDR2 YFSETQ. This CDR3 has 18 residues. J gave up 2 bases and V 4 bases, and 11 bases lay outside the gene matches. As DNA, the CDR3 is TGCGCCAGCAGCCTGCGAGGACTAGCGGGGAGGGCCACAGATACGCAGTATTTT. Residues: CASSLRGLAGRATDTQYF.

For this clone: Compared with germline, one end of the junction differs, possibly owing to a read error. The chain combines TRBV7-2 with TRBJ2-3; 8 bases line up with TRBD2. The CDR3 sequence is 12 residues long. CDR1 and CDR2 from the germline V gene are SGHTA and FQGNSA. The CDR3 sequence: CASSSPGLGRSF. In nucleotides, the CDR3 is TGTGCCAGCAGCTCACCGGGACTAGGGCGTAGCTTT.

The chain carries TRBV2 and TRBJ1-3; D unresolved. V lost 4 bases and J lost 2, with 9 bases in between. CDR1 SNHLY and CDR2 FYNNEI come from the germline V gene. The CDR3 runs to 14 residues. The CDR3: CASSAVGPGNTIYF. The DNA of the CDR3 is TGTGCCAGCAGTGCGGTGGGCCCTGGAAACACCATATATTTT.

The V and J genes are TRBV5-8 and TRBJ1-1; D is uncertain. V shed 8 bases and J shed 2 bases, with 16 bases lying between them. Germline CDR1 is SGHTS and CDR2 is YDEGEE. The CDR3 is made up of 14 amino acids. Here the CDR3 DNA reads TGTGCCAGGACTCCCTTGCGGCCCAACACTGAAGCTTTCTTT. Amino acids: CARTPLRPNTEAFF.

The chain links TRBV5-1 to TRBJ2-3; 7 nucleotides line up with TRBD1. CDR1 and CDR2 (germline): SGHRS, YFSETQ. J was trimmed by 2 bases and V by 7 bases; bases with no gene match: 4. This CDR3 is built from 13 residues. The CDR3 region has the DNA TGCGCCAGCCACCAGGGGGACACAGATACGCAGTATTTT. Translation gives CASHQGDTDTQYF.

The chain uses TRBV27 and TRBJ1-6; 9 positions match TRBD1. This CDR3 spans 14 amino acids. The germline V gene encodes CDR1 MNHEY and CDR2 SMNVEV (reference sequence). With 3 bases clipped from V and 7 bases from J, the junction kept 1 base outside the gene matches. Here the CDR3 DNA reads TGTGCCAGCAGTTTCGGGACAGGGAATTCACCCCTCCACTTT. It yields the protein CASSFGTGNSPLHF.